The rows below give T cell receptor beta chains drawn from one sample of a study of blood T cell repertoires in COVID-19. Libraries were prepared by immunoSEQ multiplex PCR; TCRdb keeps only in-frame clonotypes and omits some of them. This table has under 150,000 clones, almost 85% appearing once. The sequencing sample was made of peripheral blood. The source is a man in his fifties or sixties with acute or convalescent COVID-19. Each CDR3 is given with its conserved first and last residue. Each record gives: V gene, clone size, CDR3 protein. The size entry is marked missing in some rows and otherwise reads once, few, many or a size class.

V: TRBV20-1
size: .
CDR3: CSASFGGWSGYTF

V: TRBV19
size: .
CDR3: CASSTASGRKYNEQFF

V: TRBV5-1
size: .
CDR3: CASSLASWTGGNEQFF

V: TRBV27
size: .
CDR3: CASGSGREFGGQETQYF

V: TRBV6-2/TRBV6-3
size: .
CDR3: CASSYSLTGGTEAFF

V: TRBV6-1
size: few
CDR3: CASSEALDSYYGYTF

V: TRBV18
size: once
CDR3: CASSPRAGERDTQYF

V: TRBV20-1
size: few
CDR3: CSAFLNNEQFF

V: TRBV6-5
size: .
CDR3: CASSYATSGSVVYF

V: TRBV12-3/TRBV12-4
size: .
CDR3: CASSLAPGQPQHF

V: TRBV5-1
size: .
CDR3: CASSWTSARELANEQFF